These 21 T cell receptor beta chains share one sample of origin, sequenced in a study of shared clonotypes between healthy human individuals. Profiled with immunoSEQ multiplex PCR; TCRdb holds only in-frame clones, not every one. The sample consists of a few million clones, more than 85% of them appearing once. Sequencing was performed on naive CD4+ T cells from PBMCs. This sample's subset: CD45RA+ positively selected. These receptors were taken from a man aged 18 to 35 in good health. Some clones in this sample may be carry-over from other donors' samples.

This chain uses TRBV5-1 with TRBJ2-2, with D possibly matching TRBD2 (6 bases). The CDR3 has 15 residues. Germline V gene data show CDR1 as SGHRS and CDR2 as YFSETQ. V was shortened by 1 base and J by 1 base, with 8 bases between the two germline ends. CDR3 in amino acids: CASSLQRVNTGELFF. DNA for the CDR3: TGCGCCAGCAGCTTGCAGCGGGTGAACACCGGGGAGCTGTTTTTT. Complete variable domain (other parts from reference TRBV5-1 and TRBJ2-2): KAGVTQTPRYLIKTRGQQVTLSCSPISGHRSVSWYQQTPGQGLQFLFEYFSETQRNKGNFPGRFSGRQFSNSRSEMNVSTLELGDSALYLCASSLQRVNTGELFFGEGSRLTVL.

The rearrangement uses TRBV7-3 and TRBJ2-3; no definite D call. Germline CDR1 is SGHTA and CDR2 is FQGTGA. The CDR3 length is 16 residues. V dropped 3 bases and J dropped 2 bases, with 15 bases sitting between them. As DNA, the CDR3 is TGTGCCAGCAGCTTGGGATTCGCAGAGAACACAGATACGCAGTATTTT. Protein product: CASSLGFAENTDTQYF.

This rearrangement joins TRBV4-3 to TRBJ2-7, with 7 bases matching TRBD1. The CDR3 sequence is 15 residues long. The germline V gene encodes CDR1 LGHNA and CDR2 YSLEER. J gave up 7 bases and V 2 bases, and 11 bases lay outside the gene matches. The CDR3 sequence is CASSQRGTDYGEQYF. The DNA of the CDR3 is TGCGCCAGCAGCCAACGTGGGACAGACTACGGAGAGCAGTACTTC.

The table lists this clone with a few counts. This chain uses TRBV2 with TRBJ1-1; D is perhaps TRBD1 (5 bases). The V gene lost 2 bases and the J gene lost 3 bases, with 10 bases spanning the gap. The CDR3 runs to 14 residues. Looked up from germline, CDR1 is SNHLY and CDR2 is FYNNEI. The CDR3 reads CASSETRGDTEAFF. The CDR3 DNA sequence: TGTGCCAGCAGTGAAACCCGGGGGGACACTGAAGCTTTCTTT.

The sample holds a few counts of this clone. The rearrangement joins TRBV6-6 to TRBJ1-1; D remains ambiguous. The CDR3 contains 11 residues. The germline CDR1 and CDR2 sequences are MNHNY and SVGAGI (reference sequence). V gave up 4 bases and J gave up 7 bases, with 7 bases separating them. In DNA, the CDR3 is TGTGCCAGCAGTTCGGGTTATGAAGCTTTCTTT. Amino acid sequence: CASSSGYEAFF.

CDR3 coding DNA: TGTGCCAGCAGCTTCCAGGGGGGGAACACCGGGGAGCTGTTTTTT. Encoded protein: CASSFQGGNTGELFF. The V gene is TRBV7-2, the J gene TRBJ2-2; D possibly corresponds to TRBD1 (7 bases). The CDR3 sequence is 15 residues long. Germline CDR1 SGHTA, CDR2 FQGNSA. V lost 3 bases, J lost 1 base, and 9 bases lay in between.

In regard to this clone: This sample includes further DNA sequences coding for the same CDR3. This chain links TRBV5-1 with TRBJ2-1; 7 nucleotides agree with TRBD1. Per germline, CDR1 SGHRS and CDR2 YFSETQ. This CDR3 is 13 amino acids long. The V segment lost 5 bases and the J segment 5 bases; nucleotides outside the gene matches: 4. The CDR3 here is CASSVGQNNEQFF. DNA of the CDR3: TGCGCCAGCAGTGTGGGACAGAACAATGAGCAGTTCTTC.

The V and J genes are TRBV11-2 and TRBJ2-1; 8 nucleotides agree with TRBD2. This CDR3 has 16 residues. The junction had 7 bases not matched to a gene; V was cut back by 5 bases and J by 1 base. Germline lookup yields CDR1 SGHAT and CDR2 FQNNGV. The CDR3 DNA follows: TGTGCCAGCAGCCAATACGGGGGGGCGTCCTACAATGAGCAGTTCTTC. Translation: CASSQYGGASYNEQFF.

The V and J genes are TRBV11-3 and TRBJ1-5; D call uncertain. Germline lookup yields CDR1 SGHNT and CDR2 YENEEA. V was pared by 4 bases and J by 6 bases, with 10 bases between. The CDR3 is made up of 13 amino acids. The CDR3 sequence: CASSWREVQPQHF. The CDR3 coding sequence is TGTGCCAGCAGCTGGCGGGAGGTTCAGCCCCAGCATTTT. The full variable domain, completed using reference TRBV11-3 and TRBJ1-5, is EAGVVQSPRYKIIEKKQPVAFWCNPISGHNTLYWYLQNLGQGPELLIRYENEEAVDDSQLPKDRFSAERLKGVDSTLKIQPAELGDSAVYLCASSWREVQPQHFGDGTRLSIL.

This chain connects TRBV6-5 to TRBJ1-1, with a weak D call TRBD1 (5 bases). This CDR3 is built from 14 residues. In germline, CDR1 is MNHEY, CDR2 SVGAGI. V was pared by 0 bases and J by 5 bases, with 10 bases between. CDR3 nucleotides: TGTGCCAGCAGTTACTCTGGGGGAAAAACTGAAGCTTTCTTT. Amino acids: CASSYSGGKTEAFF.

For this clone: Different DNA sequences within this sample yield the same CDR3. The chain combines TRBV30 with TRBJ1-3; D not certain. The V gene lost 0 bases and the J gene lost 0 bases, with 9 bases spanning the gap. This CDR3 contains 15 residues. The germline CDR1 and CDR2 sequences are GTSNPN and SVGIG (reference sequence). CDR3 sequence (DNA): TGTGCCTGGAGTGTCGGTCTGTTCTCTGGAAACACCATATATTTT. As protein: CAWSVGLFSGNTIYF.

The CDR3 DNA reads as TGTGCCAGCAGCCAAGCGACGAGGGACAGGGGAGGTGAGCAGTTCTTC. This gives the protein CASSQATRDRGGEQFF. This chain uses TRBV4-2 with TRBJ2-1; 10 bases align to TRBD1. The CDR3 length is 16 residues. Germline V gives CDR1 LGHNA, CDR2 YNFKEQ. J was trimmed by 9 bases and V by 1 base; bases with no gene match: 9.

V is TRBV12-5 and J is TRBJ1-1; D is undetermined. This CDR3 is 13 amino acids long. V lost 1 base and J lost 1, with 4 bases in between. Germline lookup yields CDR1 LGHNT and CDR2 FRNRAP. The CDR3 protein is CASGLARNTEAFF. For the CDR3, the DNA is TGTGCTAGTGGTTTGGCCCGGAACACTGAAGCTTTCTTT.

The gene calls are TRBV6-4 and TRBJ2-4, with D unresolved. The CDR3 loop spans 18 amino acids. V was shortened by 8 bases and J by 2 bases, with 25 bases between the two germline ends. Germline V lookup: CDR1 MRHNA, CDR2 SNTAGT. The CDR3 DNA is TGTGCCAGCCAAAGCCGGGCGCTTTACCGGTTGACCAAAAACATTCAGTACTTC. Translation gives CASQSRALYRLTKNIQYF.

The gene calls are TRBV9 and TRBJ2-7; 11 nucleotides agree with TRBD2. In germline, CDR1 is SGDLS, CDR2 YYNGEE. The CDR3 runs 16 residues. Unmatched junction bases numbered 8, after V lost 0 bases and J lost 6 bases. The CDR3 region has the DNA TGTGCCAGCAGCGTAGTAGCGGGAGGGCCTAAAGGCGAGCAGTACTTC. It specifies CASSVVAGGPKGEQYF.

This clone was seen a single time. J is TRBJ1-3 and V is TRBV9, with 7 bases matching TRBD1. The CDR3 has 16 amino acids. Germline loops: CDR1 SGDLS, CDR2 YYNGEE. The V segment lost 1 base and the J segment 0 bases; nucleotides outside the gene matches: 4. The CDR3 is CASSVIAGGSGNTIYF. CDR3 sequence (DNA): TGTGCCAGCAGCGTAATAGCAGGGGGCTCTGGAAACACCATATATTTT. The full variable domain, with the rest looked up from reference TRBV9 and TRBJ1-3, is DSGVTQTPKHLITATGQRVTLRCSPRSGDLSVYWYQQSLDQGLQFLIQYYNGEERAKGNILERFSAQQFPDLHSELNLSSLELGDSALYFCASSVIAGGSGNTIYFGEGSWLTVV.

The chain links TRBV19 to TRBJ2-5; 9 bases agree with TRBD1. Germline V gene sequence: CDR1 LNHDA, CDR2 SQIVND (reference sequence). The CDR3 totals 15 residues. Trimming took 4 bases from V and 4 from J; bases not matched to a gene: 7. The CDR3 nucleotides read TGTGCCAGTAGTACCCAAACGACAGGGGGAGAGACCCAGTACTTC. Its translation is CASSTQTTGGETQYF.

The V and J genes are TRBV12-5 and TRBJ1-1, with 9 bases that match TRBD1. This CDR3 region has 14 residues. Germline V gene data show CDR1 as LGHNT and CDR2 as FRNRAP. Trimming removed 6 bases from V and 4 bases from J; junction bases left unmatched: 6. Written as DNA, the CDR3 is TGTGCTAGTGGGGTACAGGGGGCTAGCACTGAAGCTTTCTTT. It is translated as CASGVQGASTEAFF.

Turning to this clone: This CDR3 is also generated by other DNA sequences in the sample. This rearrangement joins TRBV19 to TRBJ1-5; D gene ambiguous. The CDR3 is 13 residues long. Germline V gene data show CDR1 as LNHDA and CDR2 as SQIVND (reference sequence). The V and J ends lost 2 bases and 4 bases respectively, with 6 bases between them. CDR3 loop: CASSIRVNQPQHF. The DNA for the CDR3 is TGTGCCAGTAGTATACGGGTTAATCAGCCCCAGCATTTT.

The chain is built from TRBV7-6 and TRBJ2-7; the D call may be TRBD1 or TRBD2 (5 bases each). Germline CDR1 reads SGHVS; CDR2 reads FNYEAQ. The CDR3 spans 14 residues. V was clipped by 1 base and J by 3 bases, with 10 bases between them. The chain's CDR3 is CASSLDGTVYEQYF. The CDR3 nucleotides read TGTGCCAGCAGCTTAGACGGGACCGTCTACGAGCAGTACTTC.

The rearrangement links TRBV7-2 to TRBJ1-3; D gene uncertain. This CDR3 has 14 amino acids. The V and J ends lost 8 bases and 0 bases respectively, with 11 bases between them. CDR1 and CDR2 (germline): SGHTA, FQGNSA. The chain's CDR3 is CASELSPSGNTIYF. In DNA form, the CDR3 reads TGTGCCAGCGAGCTCTCACCCTCTGGAAACACCATATATTTT.